These 12 T cell receptor beta chains were all obtained from the same sample, sequenced in a study of T cells after yellow fever vaccination. TCRdb reanalysed the 5' RACE reads using MiXCR and keeps one entry per CDR3 protein. Among over 300,000 distinct CDR3 sequences listed, around 4% were seen once. The sample here was PBMCs, taken on the day of the yellow fever booster vaccination. These receptor sequences come from a man aged 18 to 29 who received the YFV17D yellow fever vaccine.

This clonotype was found many times. V and J are TRBV2 and TRBJ2-2; 8 bases agree with TRBD1. The CDR3 is 16 residues long. V dropped 1 base and J dropped 1; count of bases not matched to a gene: 2. Germline V gene lookup returns CDR1 SNHLY and CDR2 FYNNEI. Here the CDR3 reads CASSEGTGLNTGELFF. Written as DNA, the CDR3 is TGTGCCAGCAGTGAAGGGACAGGGTTGAACACCGGGGAGCTGTTTTTT. Drawing the rest from reference TRBV2 and TRBJ2-2, the complete variable domain is EPEVTQTPSHQVTQMGQEVILRCVPISNHLYFYWYRQILGQKVEFLVSFYNNEISEKSEIFDDQFSVERPDGSNFTLKIRSTKLEDSAMYFCASSEGTGLNTGELFFGEGSRLTVL.

This clonotype has a count of ten or more. The chain carries TRBV5-1 and TRBJ2-1; TRBD2 agrees at 12 bases. CDR3 length: 16 residues. Germline loops: CDR1 SGHRS, CDR2 YFSETQ. V trimming: 4 bases; J trimming: 8 bases; junction bases outside the gene matches: 10. This CDR3 is CASSTLLAGGVDEQFF. For the CDR3, the DNA is TGCGCCAGCAGCACTCTACTAGCGGGGGGTGTCGATGAGCAGTTCTTC.

The chain couples TRBV13 to TRBJ2-5; 10 nucleotides match TRBD2. Trimming at V came to 3 bases and at J to 4 bases, leaving 5 bases not matched to a gene. The CDR3 is made up of 15 amino acids. Germline lookup yields CDR1 PRHDT and CDR2 FYEKMQ (reference sequence). Here the CDR3 reads CASSLGTSEGETQYF. The CDR3 DNA reads TGTGCCAGCAGCTTGGGGACTAGCGAAGGAGAGACCCAGTACTTC.

This clonotype showed up many times. J is TRBJ2-5 and V is TRBV7-9, with 8 bases lining up with TRBD1. The germline V gene has CDR1 SEHNR and CDR2 FQNEAQ (reference sequence). Trimming at V came to 4 bases and at J to 7 bases, leaving 5 bases not matched to a gene. This CDR3 has 13 residues. The CDR3 sequence: CASSSAGTGTQYF. In nucleotides, the CDR3 is TGTGCCAGCAGCTCCGCCGGGACAGGGACCCAGTACTTC.

This clonotype came up many times. V is TRBV5-1 and J is TRBJ1-6; no clear D gene. V was shortened by 0 bases and J by 11 bases, with 9 bases between the two germline ends. This CDR3 has 13 residues. Germline loops: CDR1 SGHRS, CDR2 YFSETQ. CDR3 loop: CASSLDSVAPLHF. For the CDR3, the DNA is TGCGCCAGCAGCTTGGACAGCGTGGCACCCCTCCACTTT.

There are many counts of this clonotype. The rearrangement links TRBV6-2 or TRBV6-3 to TRBJ2-1; weak D call: TRBD2 (7 bases). Trimming shortened V by 10 bases and J by 1 base, and 17 bases separated the two germline ends. This CDR3 is built from 15 residues. Germline V lookup: CDR1 MNHEY, CDR2 SVGEGT. This chain's CDR3 is CATRWAGASYNEQFF. CDR3 sequence (DNA): TGTGCCACCAGGTGGGCGGGGGCGTCCTACAATGAGCAGTTCTTC.

This clonotype was found many times. CDR3 bases: TGTGCCAGCAGTGACGATCTAGCGGGGGACTCCTACGAGCAGTACGTC. Protein sequence: CASSDDLAGDSYEQYV. The chain recombines TRBV2 with TRBJ2-7, with 10 bases fitting TRBD2. The CDR3 is 16 residues long. Trimming cost V 3 bases and J 0 bases; bases outside gene matches: 5. Germline lookup yields CDR1 SNHLY and CDR2 FYNNEI.

This clonotype was observed many times. The genes are TRBV6-5 and TRBJ2-2; D is ambiguous. Trimming removed 2 bases at V and 4 bases at J, with 5 bases between. CDR1 MNHEY and CDR2 SVGAGI come from the germline V gene. This CDR3 region has 13 residues. CDR3 sequence reads: CASSYRTTGELFF. The CDR3, as DNA: TGTGCCAGCAGTTACAGGACCACCGGGGAGCTGTTTTTT.

This clonotype was seen ten or more times. V is TRBV7-8 and J is TRBJ2-1; the match to TRBD2 covers 9 bases. The CDR3 runs 16 residues. The junction had 2 bases not matched to a gene; V was cut back by 2 bases and J by 0 bases. Germline-derived CDR1 and CDR2 are SGHVS and FQNEAQ. The CDR3 bases are TGTGCCAGCAGCTTAAGCGGGGGGAACTCCTACAATGAGCAGTTCTTC. Residues: CASSLSGGNSYNEQFF.

The genes are TRBV6-2 or TRBV6-3 and TRBJ1-1; weak D call: TRBD1 (5 bases). Germline values: CDR1 MNHEY, CDR2 SVGEGT. This CDR3 comprises 15 residues. Trimming stripped 5 bases from V and 4 bases from J, with 17 bases between. In nucleotides, the CDR3 is TGTGCCAGCAGTGGTCCCGGGGGTGGTGGCACTGAAGCTTTCTTT. It codes for CASSGPGGGGTEAFF.

This clonotype was picked up a small number of times. The rearrangement links TRBV9 to TRBJ1-2, with D possibly being TRBD1 (5 bases). The CDR3 covers 12 residues. Between the trimmed V and J ends, which lost 7 bases and 5 bases, there was a span of 12 bases. Germline V gene data show CDR1 as SGDLS and CDR2 as YYNGEE. CDR3 sequence: CASGTPTYGYTF. The CDR3 DNA reads as TGTGCCAGCGGGACTCCCACTTATGGCTACACCTTC.

Comments on this clonotype: In this CDR3 the conserved last residue, phenylalanine or tryptophan, is missing, so a read error is likely. V usage is TRBV18 and J usage is TRBJ2-7; 7 bases are a match to TRBD1. There are 14 residues in the CDR3. Trimming removed 4 bases from V and 3 bases from J; junction bases left unmatched: 6. Per germline, CDR1 KGHSH and CDR2 LQKENI. The CDR3 region is CASSQGTDHYEQYL. CDR3 DNA sequence: TGTGCCAGCTCACAGGGGACAGATCACTACGAGCAGTACCTC.